These 27 T cell receptor beta chains were all obtained from the same sample, sequenced in a study of Ad26.COV2.S vaccination and SARS-CoV-2 variants (dated by TCRdb to 2020 to 2023). Library creation used the immunoSEQ multiplex PCR assay. What TCRdb holds here is the immuneACCESS table cut down to in-frame rearrangements. Part of the clones is not present; checked against another copy, under half of the missing clones reflect an unresolved V gene, and the others are unexplained. Within this sample are about 440,000 clones, with around 88% of them counted one time only. Clones ranked in the top ten supply over 10% of the sample. The label giving this sample's treatment or condition can be read as: roughly 19 received Ad26.COV2.S at low or high dose, single or two shots; five or six received placebo; per-sample allocation not given. Repertoires of vaccine and placebo recipients were sequenced from samples collected on day 63 after the first injection.

Here the sequenced sample was peripheral blood, taken in a trial of Ad26.COV2.S vaccine versus placebo. All receptors come from a person aged 18-60 years who received the Ad26.COV2.S COVID-19 vaccine or a placebo.

This chain joins TRBV20-1 and TRBJ2-7, with D perhaps matching TRBD2 (6 bases). The germline V and J ends were trimmed by 3 bases and 6 bases, with 12 bases remaining between them. The CDR3 runs 12 residues. Germline-derived CDR1 and CDR2 are DFQATT and SNEGSKA (reference sequence). CDR3 DNA sequence: TGCAGTGCTAGTAGACTAGTAAGCGAGCAGTACTTC. Protein: CSASRLVSEQYF.

The CDR3 here is CACRLLRTSGRWVRNEQFF. The CDR3 DNA reads as TGTGCCTGCAGACTCCTTCGGACTAGCGGGAGGTGGGTGCGGAATGAGCAGTTCTTC. The V call is TRBV30, the J call TRBJ2-1, with TRBD2 matching over 14 bases. This CDR3 is 19 amino acids long. The V segment lost 6 bases and the J segment 7 bases; nucleotides outside the gene matches: 20. Germline V gene sequence: CDR1 GTSNPN, CDR2 SVGIG (reference sequence). Full variable domain (remainder filled in from reference TRBV30 and TRBJ2-1): SQTIHQWPATLVQPVGSPLSLECTVEGTSNPNLYWYRQAAGRGLQLLFYSVGIGQISSEVPQNLSASRPQDRQFILSSKKLLLSDSGFYLCACRLLRTSGRWVRNEQFFGPGTRLTVL.

The J gene is TRBJ2-5, the V gene TRBV11-2, with D perhaps TRBD1 (5 bases). Germline lookup yields CDR1 SGHAT and CDR2 FQNNGV. This CDR3 has 13 residues. V dropped 5 bases and J dropped 1 base, with 8 bases sitting between them. The CDR3 spells CASSGQSQETQYF. CDR3 DNA sequence: TGTGCCAGCAGCGGACAATCCCAAGAGACCCAGTACTTC.

The chain carries TRBV24-1 and TRBJ1-1, with no clear D. V lost 4 bases and J 0 bases, leaving 17 bases between the germline ends. The CDR3 length is 17 residues. Germline CDR1 KGHDR, CDR2 SFDVKD. CDR3 amino acids: CATSERTATRMNTEAFF. For the CDR3, the DNA is TGTGCCACCAGTGAAAGAACGGCAACGCGAATGAACACTGAAGCTTTCTTT.

V gene TRBV4-1 combines with J gene TRBJ2-1, with 7 bases lining up with TRBD2. CDR3 size: 15 residues. Looked up from germline, CDR1 is MGHRA and CDR2 is YSYEKL. The trim removed 0 bases at V and 15 bases at J, leaving 14 bases unmatched. Here the CDR3 DNA reads TGCGCCAGCAGCCAAGATCACCTGGCCGGGCGGGAGAGGTTCTTC. Its protein is CASSQDHLAGRERFF.

The chain is built from TRBV30 and TRBJ1-2, with 7 bases fitting TRBD1. This CDR3 is 15 amino acids long. CDR1 is GTSNPN, CDR2 SVGIG, per germline (reference sequence). With V trimmed by 5 bases and J by 4 bases, 13 bases remained unmatched. The chain's CDR3 is CAWYLGTAETYGYTF. In DNA, the CDR3 is TGTGCCTGGTACCTCGGGACAGCCGAGACCTATGGCTACACCTTC.

This rearrangement joins TRBV5-4 to TRBJ1-2; 8 bases fit TRBD1. Germline assignment: CDR1 SGHNT and CDR2 YYREEE (reference sequence). This CDR3 comprises 18 residues. J lost 3 bases, V lost 0 bases, and 13 bases had no gene match. CDR3 sequence: CASSLGGTGRIRHYGYTF. CDR3 in DNA: TGTGCCAGCAGCTTGGGGGGGACAGGTCGGATCCGGCACTATGGCTACACCTTC.

This clone showed up just a few times. The chain combines TRBV9 with TRBJ2-5; 8 nucleotides align to TRBD1. V dropped 3 bases and J dropped 0; count of bases not matched to a gene: 4. This CDR3 region has 15 residues. Germline CDR1 is SGDLS and CDR2 is YYNGEE. The CDR3 DNA is TGTGCCAGCAGCGCGGGGACAGGCAACCAAGAGACCCAGTACTTC. Translated: CASSAGTGNQETQYF.

The rearrangement uses TRBV27 and TRBJ2-7, with D possibly being TRBD2 (5 bases). CDR1 is MNHEY, CDR2 SMNVEV, per germline (reference sequence). Trimming shortened V by 3 bases and J by 2 bases, and 14 bases separated the two germline ends. This CDR3 is built from 15 residues. Here the CDR3 DNA reads TGTGCCAGCAGTTTCTTGCGGGCATTCCCCTACGAGCAGTACTTC. It is translated as CASSFLRAFPYEQYF.

This chain joins TRBV27 and TRBJ2-7; 7 bases match TRBD2. CDR1 is MNHEY and CDR2 is SMNVEV in the germline V gene (reference sequence). The V gene end was trimmed by 0 bases and the J gene end by 2 bases; junction bases not matched to a gene: 4. This CDR3 region has 15 residues. The CDR3 region has the DNA TGTGCCAGCAGTTTATCGCCTAGCGGAACCTACGAGCAGTACTTC. This sequence encodes CASSLSPSGTYEQYF.

Points on this clone: Other DNA sequences of this sample code for an identical CDR3. The J gene is TRBJ2-7, the V gene TRBV30; no firm D call. Trimming cost V 0 bases and J 0 bases, with 3 bases left between them. This CDR3 has 12 amino acids. Per germline, CDR1 GTSNPN and CDR2 SVGIG (reference sequence). DNA of the CDR3: TGTGCCTGGAGTGTGACCTCCTACGAGCAGTACTTC. It yields the protein CAWSVTSYEQYF. The whole variable domain, remainder taken from reference TRBV30 and TRBJ2-7, is SQTIHQWPATLVQPVGSPLSLECTVEGTSNPNLYWYRQAAGRGLQLLFYSVGIGQISSEVPQNLSASRPQDRQFILSSKKLLLSDSGFYLCAWSVTSYEQYFGPGTRLTVT.

The CDR3: CASSPPPQPLSQETQYF. The CDR3 nucleotides are TGTGCCAGCAGCCCCCCCCCACAGCCACTCAGCCAAGAGACCCAGTACTTC. The V gene is TRBV11-2, the J gene TRBJ2-5, with D uncertain. This CDR3 has 17 residues. Trimming left V 5 bases short and J 1 base short, with 20 bases between. Germline assignment: CDR1 SGHAT and CDR2 FQNNGV.

This rearrangement joins TRBV11-2 to TRBJ2-7; 10 nucleotides agree with TRBD1. Trimming took 6 bases from V and 4 from J; bases not matched to a gene: 9. Germline CDR1 is SGHAT and CDR2 is FQNNGV. The CDR3 has 15 amino acids. CDR3 nucleotide sequence: TGTGCCAGCAGGAAGACCGGGACAGGGGTTTACGAGCAGTACTTC. This sequence encodes CASRKTGTGVYEQYF.

The gene calls are TRBV19 and TRBJ2-1; no reliable D call. CDR3 length: 13 amino acids. V was cut by 5 bases and J by 6 bases, with 11 bases left in between. The germline V gene encodes CDR1 LNHDA and CDR2 SQIVND (reference sequence). CDR3 in amino acids: CASSPGRPNEQFF. The CDR3 DNA reads TGTGCCAGTAGTCCCGGACGGCCCAATGAGCAGTTCTTC.

A remark on this clone: This CDR3 is also generated by other DNA sequences in the sample. The CDR3 here is CASSLLTEAFF. DNA for the CDR3: TGTGCCAGCAGCTTGCTCACCGAAGCTTTCTTT. The V and J genes are TRBV7-9 and TRBJ1-1; D not resolved. Trimming shortened V by 3 bases and J by 8 bases, and 7 bases separated the two germline ends. The CDR3 is 11 residues long. CDR1 and CDR2 (germline): SEHNR, FQNEAQ (reference sequence).

V usage is TRBV27 and J usage is TRBJ2-2; no clear D gene. From germline, CDR1 is MNHEY and CDR2 SMNVEV (reference sequence). This CDR3 has 15 amino acids. The ends were cut back, 1 base at V and 3 bases at J, with 9 bases in the middle. The CDR3 DNA is TGTGCCAGCAGTTTATATGGACCACACACCGGGGAGCTGTTTTTT. Translating it yields CASSLYGPHTGELFF.

The chain is built from TRBV6-5 and TRBJ1-6; 7 bases line up with TRBD1. V trimming: 4 bases; J trimming: 7 bases; junction bases outside the gene matches: 4. Germline assignment: CDR1 MNHEY and CDR2 SVGAGI. This CDR3 comprises 14 residues. CDR3 nucleotide sequence: TGTGCCAGCAGTTTTACAGGGGACAATTCACCCCTCCACTTT. Translating it yields CASSFTGDNSPLHF.

The chain employs TRBV28 and TRBJ2-7; D not certain. Trimming removed 5 bases at V and 5 bases at J, with 7 bases between. Germline V gene sequence: CDR1 MDHEN, CDR2 SYDVKM. CDR3 length: 11 amino acids. CDR3 sequence (DNA): TGTGCCAGCAGTATCGGAAACGAGCAGTACTTC. This encodes CASSIGNEQYF.

The chain carries TRBV5-4 and TRBJ2-3; 8 nucleotides match TRBD1. J gave up 4 bases and V 0 bases, and 4 bases lay outside the gene matches. Per the germline V gene, CDR1 is SGHNT and CDR2 is YYREEE (reference sequence). The CDR3 length is 15 residues. The CDR3 nucleotides read TGTGCCAGCAGCTTGGAAGGGACAGGCGCAGATACGCAGTATTTT. Translating it yields CASSLEGTGADTQYF.

This chain uses TRBV5-8 with TRBJ2-7, with TRBD2 matching over 11 bases. Germline V CDR1 and CDR2: SGHTS, YDEGEE. This CDR3 has 17 amino acids. After removal of 4 bases from V and 3 bases from J, the junction contained 12 bases not matched to a gene. This CDR3 is CASSKWTPGTSGYEQYF. The CDR3 DNA follows: TGTGCCAGCAGCAAGTGGACCCCCGGGACTAGCGGCTACGAGCAGTACTTC.

The rearrangement joins TRBV6-2 or TRBV6-3 to TRBJ2-3; possible D gene TRBD2, 5 bases. The germline CDR1 and CDR2 sequences are MNHEY and SVGEGT. This CDR3 comprises 14 residues. V lost 4 bases and J lost 4, with 12 bases in between. Here the CDR3 reads CASSSAGWADTQYF. CDR3 nucleotide sequence: TGTGCCAGCAGTTCGGCGGGTTGGGCAGATACGCAGTATTTT.

The rearrangement links TRBV28 to TRBJ1-2, with TRBD1 matching 9 bases. The V gene's germline CDR1 is MDHEN and CDR2 SYDVKM. This CDR3 has 12 residues. The J segment lost 4 bases and the V segment lost 11 bases, leaving 5 bases of the junction unmatched. In nucleotides, the CDR3 is TGTGCCCACCAGGGACAGGGCTATGGCTACACCTTC. This codes for CAHQGQGYGYTF.

J is TRBJ2-3 and V is TRBV6-2 or TRBV6-3, with D perhaps matching TRBD1 (8 bases). The CDR3 is 15 amino acids. V gave up 5 bases and J gave up 1 base, with 13 bases separating them. Per germline, CDR1 MNHEY and CDR2 SVGEGT. Here the CDR3 reads CASSKQGGRTDTQYF. CDR3 DNA sequence: TGTGCCAGCAGTAAACAGGGGGGGCGCACAGATACGCAGTATTTT.

CDR3 DNA sequence: TGCGCCAGCAGCTTGGTAAGACGGACAGCCTACAATGAGCAGTTCTTC. The encoded protein is CASSLVRRTAYNEQFF. V usage is TRBV5-1 and J usage is TRBJ2-1; the D gene is possibly TRBD1 (6 bases). V was clipped by 0 bases and J by 2 bases, with 12 bases between them. The CDR3 has 16 residues. Germline V lookup: CDR1 SGHRS, CDR2 YFSETQ.

CDR3 region: CASTRDRGYEQYF. The CDR3 DNA follows: TGCGCCAGCACCCGGGACAGAGGGTACGAGCAGTACTTC. J is TRBJ2-7 and V is TRBV5-1, with TRBD1 matching over 7 bases. V dropped 6 bases and J dropped 4; count of bases not matched to a gene: 7. The CDR3 contains 13 residues. CDR1 is SGHRS and CDR2 is YFSETQ in the germline V gene.

The rearrangement links TRBV5-1 to TRBJ1-1; 9 bases align to TRBD1. From germline, CDR1 is SGHRS and CDR2 YFSETQ. V shed 3 bases and J 1 base; nucleotides not matched to a gene: 13. The CDR3 has 18 residues. The CDR3 protein is CASSWAGTGSSGNTEAFF. In DNA, the CDR3 is TGCGCCAGCAGCTGGGCCGGGACAGGGAGTTCGGGGAACACTGAAGCTTTCTTT.

This sequence joins TRBV6-1 and TRBJ2-3; tentatively, D is TRBD1 (7 bases). V lost 3 bases and J 4 bases, leaving 14 bases between the germline ends. The germline CDR1 and CDR2 sequences are MNHNS and SASEGT. The CDR3 totals 15 residues. This CDR3 is CASSEMTGRSDTQYF. The CDR3 coding sequence is TGTGCCAGCAGTGAGATGACAGGGAGGTCAGATACGCAGTATTTT.